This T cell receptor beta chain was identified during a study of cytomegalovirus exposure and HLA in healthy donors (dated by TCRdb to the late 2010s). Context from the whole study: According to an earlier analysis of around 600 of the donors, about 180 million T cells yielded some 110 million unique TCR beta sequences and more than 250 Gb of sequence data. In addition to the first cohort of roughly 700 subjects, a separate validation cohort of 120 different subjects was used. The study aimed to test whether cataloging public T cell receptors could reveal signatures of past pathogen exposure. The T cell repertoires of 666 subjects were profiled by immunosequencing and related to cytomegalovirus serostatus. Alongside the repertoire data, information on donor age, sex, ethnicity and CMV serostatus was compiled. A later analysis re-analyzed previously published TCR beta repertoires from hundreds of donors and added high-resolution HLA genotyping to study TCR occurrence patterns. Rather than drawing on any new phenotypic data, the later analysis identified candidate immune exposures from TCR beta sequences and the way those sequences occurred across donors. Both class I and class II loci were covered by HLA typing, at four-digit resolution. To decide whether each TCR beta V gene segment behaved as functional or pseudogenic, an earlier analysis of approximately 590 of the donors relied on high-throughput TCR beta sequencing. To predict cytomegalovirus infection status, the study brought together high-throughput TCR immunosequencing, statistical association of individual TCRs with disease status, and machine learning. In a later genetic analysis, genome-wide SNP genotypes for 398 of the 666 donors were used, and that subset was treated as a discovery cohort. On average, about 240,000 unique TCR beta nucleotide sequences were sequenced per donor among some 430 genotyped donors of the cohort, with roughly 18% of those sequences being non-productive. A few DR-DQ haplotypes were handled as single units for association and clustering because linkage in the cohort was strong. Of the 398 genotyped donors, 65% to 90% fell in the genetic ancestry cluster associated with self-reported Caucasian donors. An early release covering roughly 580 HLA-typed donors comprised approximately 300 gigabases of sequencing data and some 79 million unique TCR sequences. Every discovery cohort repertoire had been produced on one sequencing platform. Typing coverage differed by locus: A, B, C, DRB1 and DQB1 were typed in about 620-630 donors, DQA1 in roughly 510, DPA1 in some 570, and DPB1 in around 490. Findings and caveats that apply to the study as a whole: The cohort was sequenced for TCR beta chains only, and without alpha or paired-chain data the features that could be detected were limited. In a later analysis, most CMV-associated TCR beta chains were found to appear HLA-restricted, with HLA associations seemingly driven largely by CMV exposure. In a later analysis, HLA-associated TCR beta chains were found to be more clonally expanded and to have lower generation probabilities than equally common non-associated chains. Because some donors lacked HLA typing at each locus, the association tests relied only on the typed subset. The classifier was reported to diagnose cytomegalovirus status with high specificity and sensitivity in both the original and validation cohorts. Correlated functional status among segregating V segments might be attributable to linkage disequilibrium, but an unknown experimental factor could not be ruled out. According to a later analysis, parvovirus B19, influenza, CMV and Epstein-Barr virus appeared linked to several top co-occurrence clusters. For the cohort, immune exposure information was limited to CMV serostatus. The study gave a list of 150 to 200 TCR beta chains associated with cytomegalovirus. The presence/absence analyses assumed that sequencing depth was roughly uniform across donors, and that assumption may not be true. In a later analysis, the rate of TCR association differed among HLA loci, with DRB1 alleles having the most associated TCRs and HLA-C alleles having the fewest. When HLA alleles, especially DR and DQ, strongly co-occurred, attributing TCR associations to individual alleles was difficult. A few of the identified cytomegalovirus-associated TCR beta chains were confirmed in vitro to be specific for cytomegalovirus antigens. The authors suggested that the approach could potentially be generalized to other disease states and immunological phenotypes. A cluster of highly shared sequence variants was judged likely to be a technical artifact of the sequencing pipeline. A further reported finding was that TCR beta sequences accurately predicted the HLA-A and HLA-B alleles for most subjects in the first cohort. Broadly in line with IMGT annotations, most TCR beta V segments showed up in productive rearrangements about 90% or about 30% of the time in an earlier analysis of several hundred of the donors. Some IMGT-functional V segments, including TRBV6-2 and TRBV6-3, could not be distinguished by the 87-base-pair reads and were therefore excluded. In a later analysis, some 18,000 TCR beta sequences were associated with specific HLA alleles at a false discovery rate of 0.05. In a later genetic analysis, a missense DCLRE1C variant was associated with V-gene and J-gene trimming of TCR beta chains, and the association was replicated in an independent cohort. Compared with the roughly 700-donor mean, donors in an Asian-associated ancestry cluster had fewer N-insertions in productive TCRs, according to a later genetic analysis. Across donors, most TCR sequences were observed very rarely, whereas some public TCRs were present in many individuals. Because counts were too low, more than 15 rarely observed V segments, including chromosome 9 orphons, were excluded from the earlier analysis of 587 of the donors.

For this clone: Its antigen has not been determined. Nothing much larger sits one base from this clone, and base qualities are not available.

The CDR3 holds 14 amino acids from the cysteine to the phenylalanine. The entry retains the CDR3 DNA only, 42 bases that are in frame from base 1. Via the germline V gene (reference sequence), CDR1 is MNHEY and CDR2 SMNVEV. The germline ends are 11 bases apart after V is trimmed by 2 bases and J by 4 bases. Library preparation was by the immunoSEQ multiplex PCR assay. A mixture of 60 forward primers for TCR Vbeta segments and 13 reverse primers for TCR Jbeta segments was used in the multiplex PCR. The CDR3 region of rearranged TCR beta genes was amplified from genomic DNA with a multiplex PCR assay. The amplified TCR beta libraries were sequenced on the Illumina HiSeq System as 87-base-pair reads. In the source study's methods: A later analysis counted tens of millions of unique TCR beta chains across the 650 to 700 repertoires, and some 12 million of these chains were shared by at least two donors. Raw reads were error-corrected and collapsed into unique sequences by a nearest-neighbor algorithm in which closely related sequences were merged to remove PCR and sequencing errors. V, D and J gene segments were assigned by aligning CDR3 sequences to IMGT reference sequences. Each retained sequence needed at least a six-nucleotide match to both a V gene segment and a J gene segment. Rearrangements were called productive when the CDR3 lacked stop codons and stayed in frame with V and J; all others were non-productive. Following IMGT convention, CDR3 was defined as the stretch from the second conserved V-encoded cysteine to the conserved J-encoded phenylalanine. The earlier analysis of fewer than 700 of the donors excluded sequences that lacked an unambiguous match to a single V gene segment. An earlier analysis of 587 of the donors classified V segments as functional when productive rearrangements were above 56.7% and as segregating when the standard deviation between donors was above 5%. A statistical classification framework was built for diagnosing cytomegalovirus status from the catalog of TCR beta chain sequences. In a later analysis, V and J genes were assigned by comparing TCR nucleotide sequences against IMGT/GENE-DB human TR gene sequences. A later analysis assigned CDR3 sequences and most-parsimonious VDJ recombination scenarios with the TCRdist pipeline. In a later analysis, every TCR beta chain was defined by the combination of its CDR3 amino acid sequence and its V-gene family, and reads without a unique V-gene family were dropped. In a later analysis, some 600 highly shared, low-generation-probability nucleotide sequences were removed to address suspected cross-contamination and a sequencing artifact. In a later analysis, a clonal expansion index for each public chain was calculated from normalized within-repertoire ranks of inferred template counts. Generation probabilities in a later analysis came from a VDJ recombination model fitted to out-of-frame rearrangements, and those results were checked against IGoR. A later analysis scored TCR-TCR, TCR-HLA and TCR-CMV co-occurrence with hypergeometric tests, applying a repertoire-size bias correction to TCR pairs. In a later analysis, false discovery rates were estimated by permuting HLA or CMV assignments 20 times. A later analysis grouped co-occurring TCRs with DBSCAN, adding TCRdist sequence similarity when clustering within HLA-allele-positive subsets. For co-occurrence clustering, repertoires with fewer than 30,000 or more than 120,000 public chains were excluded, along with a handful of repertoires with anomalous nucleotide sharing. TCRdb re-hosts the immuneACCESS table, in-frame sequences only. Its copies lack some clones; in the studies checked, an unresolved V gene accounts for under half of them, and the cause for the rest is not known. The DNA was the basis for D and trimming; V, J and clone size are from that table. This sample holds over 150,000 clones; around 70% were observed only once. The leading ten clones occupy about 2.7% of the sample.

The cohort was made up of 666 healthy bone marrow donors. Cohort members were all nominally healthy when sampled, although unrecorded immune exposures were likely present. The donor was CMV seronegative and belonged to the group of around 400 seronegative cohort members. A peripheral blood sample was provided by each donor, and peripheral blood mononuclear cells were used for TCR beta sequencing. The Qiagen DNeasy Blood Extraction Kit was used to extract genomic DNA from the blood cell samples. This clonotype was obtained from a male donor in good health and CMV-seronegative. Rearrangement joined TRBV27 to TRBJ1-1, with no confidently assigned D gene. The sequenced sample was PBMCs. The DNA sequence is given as TGTGCCAGCAGTTTAAGTCCTGGGAGCACTGAAGCTTTCTTT. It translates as CASSLSPGSTEAFF.